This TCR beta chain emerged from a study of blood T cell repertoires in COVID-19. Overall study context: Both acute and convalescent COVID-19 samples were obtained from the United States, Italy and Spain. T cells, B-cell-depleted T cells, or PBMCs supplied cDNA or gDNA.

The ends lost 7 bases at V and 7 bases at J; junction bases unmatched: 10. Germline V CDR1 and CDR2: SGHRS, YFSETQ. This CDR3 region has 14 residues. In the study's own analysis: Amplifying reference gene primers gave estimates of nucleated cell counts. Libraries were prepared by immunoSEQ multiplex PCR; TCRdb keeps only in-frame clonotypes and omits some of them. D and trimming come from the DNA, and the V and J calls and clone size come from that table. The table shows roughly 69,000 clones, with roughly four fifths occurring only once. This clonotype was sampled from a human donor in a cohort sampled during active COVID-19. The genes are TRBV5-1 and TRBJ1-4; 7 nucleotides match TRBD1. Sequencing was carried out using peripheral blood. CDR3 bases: TGCGCCAGCCGTTCCGGGACAGATATTGAAAAACTGTTTTTT. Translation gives CASRSGTDIEKLFF.